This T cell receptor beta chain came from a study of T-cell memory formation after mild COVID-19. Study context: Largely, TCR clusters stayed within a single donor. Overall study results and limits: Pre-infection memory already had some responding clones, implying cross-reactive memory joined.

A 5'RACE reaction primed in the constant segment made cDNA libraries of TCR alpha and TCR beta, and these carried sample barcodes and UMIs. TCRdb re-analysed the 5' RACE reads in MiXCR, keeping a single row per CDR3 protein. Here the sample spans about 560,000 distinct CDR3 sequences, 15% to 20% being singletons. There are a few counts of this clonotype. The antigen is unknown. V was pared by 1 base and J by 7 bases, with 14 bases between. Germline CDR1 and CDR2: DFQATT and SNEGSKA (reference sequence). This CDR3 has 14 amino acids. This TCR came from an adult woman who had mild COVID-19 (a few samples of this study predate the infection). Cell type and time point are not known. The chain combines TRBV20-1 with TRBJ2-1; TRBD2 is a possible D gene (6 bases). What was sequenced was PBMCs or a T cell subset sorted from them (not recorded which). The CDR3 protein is CSARAPLGGNEQFF. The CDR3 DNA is TGCAGTGCTAGAGCGCCCCTGGGAGGAAATGAGCAGTTCTTC.